This TCR beta chain appears in the sequencing data of a study of blood T cell repertoires in COVID-19. Study information: Nucleic acid was either cDNA or gDNA, and it came from T cells, B-cell-depleted T cells, or PBMCs.

This table comes from immunoSEQ multiplex PCR, and its TCRdb copy is limited to in-frame clones, with some not included. The repertoire holds hundreds of thousands of clones, with approximately 92% as singletons. The germline CDR1 and CDR2 sequences are SGHNT and YENEEA. The V end lost 5 bases, the J end lost 2 bases, and 20 bases lay between the germline ends. The CDR3 contains 17 residues. The clonotype was recovered from a man aged 18-30 years with COVID-19, enrolled during active disease. Sequenced input: peripheral blood. The V and J genes are TRBV11-3 and TRBJ2-3; D is undetermined. CDR3 loop: CASSPGFQHGHTDTQYF. CDR3 bases: TGTGCCAGCAGCCCGGGTTTTCAGCACGGCCACACAGATACGCAGTATTTT.